The 16 T cell receptor beta chains reported below all come from one sample, sequenced in a study of cytomegalovirus exposure and HLA in healthy donors. PCR employed 60 Vbeta and 13 Jbeta primers. TCRdb's copy holds only in-frame clones and misses some; the assay was immunoSEQ multiplex PCR. The sample includes 150,000 or so clones, 65% to 80% of them seen just once. The material sequenced was PBMCs. These receptors all come from a middle-aged man in good health and CMV-seropositive.

V gene TRBV18 combines with J gene TRBJ2-7; TRBD1 matches 9 bases. The CDR3 consists of 15 residues. J gave up 6 bases and V 6 bases, and 12 bases lay outside the gene matches. Germline CDR1 KGHSH, CDR2 LQKENI. The CDR3 region is CASSPSGQGIGEQYF. CDR3 in DNA: TGTGCCAGCTCCCCCTCCGGACAGGGGATAGGCGAGCAGTACTTC.

The chain combines TRBV10-1 with TRBJ2-5, with TRBD2 identical over 8 bases. The CDR3 spans 14 residues. The V segment lost 0 bases and the J segment 4 bases; nucleotides outside the gene matches: 1. Germline CDR1 is WNHNN and CDR2 is SYGVQD (reference sequence). For the CDR3, the DNA is TGCGCCAGCAGTGAGTCGCTAGCGGGAGAGACCCAGTACTTC. It yields the protein CASSESLAGETQYF.

This clone was counted a single time. The rearrangement joins TRBV19 to TRBJ1-1, with 11 nucleotides matching TRBD1. V dropped 4 bases and J dropped 2; count of bases not matched to a gene: 6. Germline values: CDR1 LNHDA, CDR2 SQIVND (reference sequence). This CDR3 region has 16 residues. The CDR3 DNA follows: TGTGCCAGTAGTAGTGGACAGGGGGCGGACAACACTGAAGCTTTCTTT. Protein product: CASSSGQGADNTEAFF.

A few counts support this clone. The rearrangement links TRBV9 to TRBJ2-3; D is possibly TRBD1 (5 bases). Trimming removed 0 bases at V and 1 base at J, with 12 bases between. Germline V gene data show CDR1 as SGDLS and CDR2 as YYNGEE. CDR3 length: 16 amino acids. The CDR3 sequence: CASSVAQGSGTDTQYF. The CDR3, as DNA: TGTGCCAGCAGCGTAGCCCAGGGCTCTGGCACAGATACGCAGTATTTT.

The chain couples TRBV6-1 to TRBJ1-5; tentatively, D is TRBD1 (5 bases). CDR1 and CDR2 from the germline V gene are MNHNS and SASEGT. V was shortened by 5 bases and J by 1 base, with 12 bases between the two germline ends. The CDR3 totals 15 residues. CDR3 sequence reads: CASSRGSPSNQPQHF. The CDR3 nucleotides read TGTGCCAGCAGTCGGGGGAGCCCGAGCAATCAGCCCCAGCATTTT.

V is TRBV29-1 and J is TRBJ2-3; 12 bases fit TRBD2. Germline CDR1 reads SQVTM; CDR2 reads ANQGSEA. The ends lost 4 bases at V and 3 bases at J; junction bases unmatched: 2. CDR3 length: 14 amino acids. The CDR3 loop reads CSVATSGRTDTQYF. The CDR3 DNA follows: TGCAGCGTTGCCACTAGCGGGAGGACAGATACGCAGTATTTT.

The rearrangement links TRBV19 to TRBJ1-5; D gene unclear. The CDR3 length is 14 residues. Germline-derived CDR1 and CDR2 are LNHDA and SQIVND (reference sequence). Trimming stripped 0 bases from V and 10 bases from J, with 13 bases between. CDR3 nucleotide sequence: TGTGCCAGTAGTATAGATCATACAGTTGAACCCCAGCATTTT. It codes for CASSIDHTVEPQHF.

The V gene is TRBV4-2, the J gene TRBJ2-6; D unresolved. Trimming pared 1 base from V and 0 bases from J, leaving 7 bases between. The CDR3 is 16 amino acids. Germline V gene data show CDR1 as LGHNA and CDR2 as YNFKEQ. The CDR3 DNA follows: TGTGCCAGCAGCCAAGTTATAAACTCTGGGGCCAACGTCCTGACTTTC. Translated, it gives CASSQVINSGANVLTF.

The V and J genes are TRBV2 and TRBJ1-2; 10 positions match TRBD1. Trimming at V came to 6 bases and at J to 7 bases, leaving 11 bases not matched to a gene. The CDR3 totals 15 residues. In germline, CDR1 is SNHLY, CDR2 FYNNEI. The CDR3 nucleotides read TGTGCCAGCAGGGCTTTGGCGGACAGGGGGGTTGGCTACACCTTC. Amino acid sequence: CASRALADRGVGYTF.

V and J are TRBV19 and TRBJ1-2; 8 nucleotides line up with TRBD1. This CDR3 spans 14 amino acids. The trim removed 7 bases at V and 8 bases at J, leaving 12 bases unmatched. Per germline, CDR1 LNHDA and CDR2 SQIVND (reference sequence). CDR3 sequence reads: CASKGRQGTKGYTF. CDR3 in DNA: TGTGCCAGTAAGGGTCGACAGGGGACGAAAGGCTACACCTTC.

This clone was found a few times. The rearrangement links TRBV4-3 to TRBJ2-2; the D gene is possibly TRBD2 (6 bases). The CDR3 runs to 16 residues. Germline CDR1 reads LGHNA; CDR2 reads YSLEER. V lost 1 base, J lost 4 bases, and 13 bases lay in between. The CDR3 sequence is CASSQAAGSSTGELFF. As DNA, the CDR3 is TGCGCCAGCAGCCAAGCCGCGGGAAGTTCCACCGGGGAGCTGTTTTTT.

The chain has TRBV7-8 and TRBJ1-1; perhaps TRBD1 as D (5 bases). The CDR3 contains 15 residues. Trimming removed 1 base at V and 6 bases at J, with 15 bases between. Per the germline V gene, CDR1 is SGHVS and CDR2 is FQNEAQ. The CDR3 sequence: CASSLVRDGTPEAFF. As DNA, the CDR3 is TGTGCCAGCAGCTTAGTCAGGGATGGAACCCCTGAAGCTTTCTTT.

The chain has TRBV19 and TRBJ1-3, with D possibly matching TRBD1 (5 bases). Germline values: CDR1 LNHDA, CDR2 SQIVND (reference sequence). The V and J ends lost 0 bases and 0 bases respectively, with 6 bases between them. The length of the CDR3 is 15 residues. CDR3 residues: CASSIEGHSGNTIYF. The CDR3 DNA reads TGTGCCAGTAGTATAGAGGGGCACTCTGGAAACACCATATATTTT.

This clone has a single count. The chain links TRBV25-1 to TRBJ1-5; weak D call: TRBD1 (5 bases). CDR3 length: 14 amino acids. Germline V lookup: CDR1 MGHDK, CDR2 SYGVNS. The germline V and J ends were trimmed by 2 bases and 3 bases, with 8 bases remaining between them. CDR3 region: CASSEAGNNQPQHF. In DNA form, the CDR3 reads TGTGCCAGCAGTGAAGCAGGGAACAATCAGCCCCAGCATTTT.

The CDR3 reads CASSLGGQVSSEGYTF. The DNA for the CDR3 is TGTGCCAGCAGCTTAGGGGGACAGGTAAGTTCTGAGGGCTACACCTTC. This sequence joins TRBV11-2 and TRBJ1-2, with 8 bases identical to TRBD1. Per the germline V gene, CDR1 is SGHAT and CDR2 is FQNNGV. V trimming: 1 base; J trimming: 8 bases; junction bases outside the gene matches: 12. CDR3 length: 16 residues.

This rearrangement joins TRBV9 to TRBJ1-3; D possibly corresponds to TRBD1 (5 bases). The CDR3 has 18 amino acids. Germline CDR1 and CDR2: SGDLS and YYNGEE. V gave up 0 bases and J gave up 0 bases, with 16 bases separating them. The CDR3 sequence: CASSVAVTAGFSGNTIYF. CDR3 in DNA: TGTGCCAGCAGCGTAGCGGTGACAGCGGGATTCTCTGGAAACACCATATATTTT.